This is a list of T cell receptor beta chains from one sample in a study of shared clonotypes between healthy human individuals. The assay was immunoSEQ multiplex PCR, and TCRdb's table has in-frame clones only and misses some. The table lists about 2.3 million clones, 80% to 95% of them singletons. Sequenced input: naive CD4+ T cells from PBMCs. The receptors originated from a young man in good health. Some clones in this sample may be carry-over from other donors' samples. CDR3s include the opening cysteine and the closing phenylalanine or tryptophan. Each record gives: D gene, V gene, clone size, J gene, CDR3 DNA, CDR3 protein. A D gene is named only where the DNA matches it firmly. Clone size is given for some rows only: seen once, a few or many times, or a class if the clone is expanded.

>NA|TRBV7-2|NA|TRBJ2-7
TGTGCCAGCAGCTTAGAAGGGGGAGTGAGGTCCTACGAGCAGTACTTC
CASSLEGGVRSYEQYF
>NA|TRBV2|NA|TRBJ2-4
TGTGCCAGCAGTGATACTCCTTACCTAGCCAAAAACATTCAGTACTTC
CASSDTPYLAKNIQYF
>NA|TRBV29-1|NA|TRBJ2-5
TGCAGCGTTGCGATGCGAGTGAAAGGGCAAGAGCAGTACTTC
CSVAMRVKGQEQYF
>NA|TRBV7-3|NA|TRBJ2-1
TGTGCCAGCAGCTACTTCGAAGACAATGAGCAGTTCTTC
CASSYFEDNEQFF
>NA|TRBV27|NA|TRBJ2-7
TGTGCCAGCAGTTATCGGGACCAGCGAAAGCAGTACTTC
CASSYRDQRKQYF
>NA|TRBV6-1|NA|TRBJ2-2
TGTGCCAGCAGAACGGGGACCCTAAACACCGGGGAGCTGTTTTTT
CASRTGTLNTGELFF
>NA|TRBV2|NA|TRBJ2-7
TGTGCCAGCAGTGAATGTCGTAAGTGCGAGCAGTACTTC
CASSECRKCEQYF
>TRBD2|TRBV9|NA|TRBJ2-3
TGTGCCAGCAGCGCCGTAGCGGGTCTCACAGATACGCAGTATTTT
CASSAVAGLTDTQYF
>TRBD1|TRBV18|NA|TRBJ2-3
TGTGCCAGCTCACCACTAAACAGGGGGCGAACCACAGATACGCAGTATTTT
CASSPLNRGRTTDTQYF
>TRBD1|TRBV7-3|NA|TRBJ2-3
TGTGCCAGCAGCTTATACGGACAGGGTGGCACAGATACGCAGTATTTT
CASSLYGQGGTDTQYF
>NA|TRBV19|NA|TRBJ2-7
TGTGCCAGTAGTTCGAATGGGGCTGGCTCCTACGAGCAGTACTTC
CASSSNGAGSYEQYF
>NA|TRBV7-9|NA|TRBJ1-5
TGTGCCAGCAGCTTCCTGGATCAGCCCCAGCATTTT
CASSFLDQPQHF
>TRBD1|TRBV28|few|TRBJ1-2
TGTGCCAGCACCCCGACAGGGATGGGCTACACCTTC
CASTPTGMGYTF
>TRBD1|TRBV28|NA|TRBJ2-5
TGTGCCAGCAGTGGACAGGCCGGGCCAGAGACCCAGTACTTC
CASSGQAGPETQYF